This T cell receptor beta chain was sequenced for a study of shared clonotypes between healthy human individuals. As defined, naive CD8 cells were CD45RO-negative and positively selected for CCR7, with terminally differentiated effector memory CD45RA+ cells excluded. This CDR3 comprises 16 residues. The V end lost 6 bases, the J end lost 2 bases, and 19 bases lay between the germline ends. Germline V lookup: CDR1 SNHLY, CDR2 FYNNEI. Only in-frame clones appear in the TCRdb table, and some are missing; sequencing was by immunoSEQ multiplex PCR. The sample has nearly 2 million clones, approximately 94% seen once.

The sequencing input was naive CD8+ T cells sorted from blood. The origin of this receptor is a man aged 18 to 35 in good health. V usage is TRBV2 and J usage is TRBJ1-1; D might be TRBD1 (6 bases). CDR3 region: CASRWAPSGGNTEAFF. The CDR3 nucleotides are TGTGCCAGCAGGTGGGCCCCTTCGGGGGGCAACACTGAAGCTTTCTTT.